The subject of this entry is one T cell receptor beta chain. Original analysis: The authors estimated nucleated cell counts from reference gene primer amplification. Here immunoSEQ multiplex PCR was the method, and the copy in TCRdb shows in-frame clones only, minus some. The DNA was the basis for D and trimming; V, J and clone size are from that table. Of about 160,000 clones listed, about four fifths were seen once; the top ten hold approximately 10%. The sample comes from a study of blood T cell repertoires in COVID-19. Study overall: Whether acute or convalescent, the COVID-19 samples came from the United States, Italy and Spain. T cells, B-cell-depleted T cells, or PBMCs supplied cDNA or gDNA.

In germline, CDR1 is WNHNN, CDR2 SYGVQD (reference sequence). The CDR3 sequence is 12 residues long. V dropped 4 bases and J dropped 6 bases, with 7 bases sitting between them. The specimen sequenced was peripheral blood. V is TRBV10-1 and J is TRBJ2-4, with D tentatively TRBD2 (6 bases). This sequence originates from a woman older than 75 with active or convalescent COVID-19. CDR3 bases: TGCGCCAGCAGTGGCGGGGCAAACATTCAGTACTTC. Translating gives CASSGGANIQYF.